Sequencing of this T cell receptor (beta chain) was carried out in a study of cytomegalovirus exposure and HLA in healthy donors. Donors in the study were healthy people who gave bone marrow. The CDR3 is made up of 13 amino acids. Between the trimmed V and J ends, which lost 1 base and 6 bases, there was a span of 10 bases. Germline V gene sequence: CDR1 SEHNR, CDR2 FQNEAQ (reference sequence). To note about this clone: As yet, its antigen is unknown.

Findings and limits, study-wide: Most CMV-associated TCR beta chains were later found to appear HLA-restricted.

The study ran its PCR with 60 Vbeta and 13 Jbeta primers. This table comes from immunoSEQ multiplex PCR, and its TCRdb copy is limited to in-frame clones, with some not included. Among 150,000 to 200,000 clones listed, about 80% were seen once. Source material: PBMCs. The J gene is TRBJ2-7, the V gene TRBV7-9; a weak D match, TRBD2 (6 bases). The TCR comes from a man in his fifties or sixties in good health and CMV-seropositive. CDR3 coding DNA: TGTGCCAGCAGCTTAGATCGGGGGAGCGAGCAGTACTTC. This translates into CASSLDRGSEQYF.